Listed below are T cell receptor beta chains from one sample, sequenced in a study of shared clonotypes between healthy human individuals. TCRdb's copy holds only in-frame clones and misses some; the assay was immunoSEQ multiplex PCR. The table records about 2.3 million clones, about nine tenths of them present only once. The sample comprised naive CD4+ T cells from PBMCs. These receptors were obtained from a man younger than 30 in good health. Some clones in this sample may be carry-over from other donors' samples. Both conserved end residues are part of each CDR3. D genes are given only for firm matches. Only part of the rows carry a size: once, few, many, or a class if the clone is expanded.

.	TRBV14	TRBJ2-5	.	CASSQDARFGETQYF	TGTGCCAGCAGCCAAGATGCAAGGTTCGGGGAGACCCAGTACTTC
.	TRBV6-4	TRBJ2-3	TRBD1	CASRRTGLTDTQYF	TGTGCCAGCAGGCGGACAGGCCTCACAGATACGCAGTATTTT
.	TRBV4-1	TRBJ1-1	.	CASSQEGVTEAFF	TGCGCCAGCAGCCAAGAAGGCGTGACTGAAGCTTTCTTT
.	TRBV28	TRBJ1-2	.	CASSPGTEVGGYTF	TGTGCCAGCAGTCCTGGGACGGAGGTAGGAGGCTACACCTTC
.	TRBV27	TRBJ1-4	.	CASSLRGFNEKLFF	TGTGCCAGCAGTTTGAGGGGTTTTAATGAAAAACTGTTTTTT
.	TRBV5-6	TRBJ1-2	TRBD1	CASSPGTGGGNYGYTF	TGTGCCAGCAGCCCGGGGACAGGCGGGGGTAACTATGGCTACACCTTC
.	TRBV9	TRBJ1-2	.	CASSVDDRRSYGYTF	TGTGCCAGCAGCGTAGACGACAGGAGGTCCTATGGCTACACCTTC
once	TRBV7-6	TRBJ2-1	TRBD2	CASSFLGLAAPYNEQFF	TGTGCCAGCAGCTTCCTAGGACTAGCGGCTCCCTACAATGAGCAGTTCTTC
.	TRBV28	TRBJ2-2	.	CASSTVGNTGELFF	TGTGCCAGCAGTACAGTAGGTAACACCGGGGAGCTGTTTTTT
.	TRBV15	TRBJ2-7	TRBD2	CATSRGLAGVYEQYF	TGTGCCACCAGCAGAGGACTAGCGGGAGTCTACGAGCAGTACTTC
.	TRBV5-1	TRBJ2-7	.	CASSLDVGIYEQYF	TGCGCCAGCAGCTTGGATGTCGGCATCTACGAGCAGTACTTC
.	TRBV19	TRBJ2-6	.	CASSQHNSGANVLTF	TGTGCCAGTAGCCAACACAACTCTGGGGCCAACGTCCTGACTTTC
.	TRBV19	TRBJ1-1	.	CASSVLQRRTEAFF	TGTGCCAGTAGTGTATTACAGCGGCGAACTGAAGCTTTCTTT
.	TRBV5-1	TRBJ2-3	.	CASSDSAGPDTQYF	TGCGCCAGCAGCGACAGCGCCGGACCAGATACGCAGTATTTT
.	TRBV25-1	TRBJ2-4	.	CASSQAGGVDIQYF	TGTGCCAGCAGTCAGGCAGGAGGGGTAGACATTCAGTACTTC
.	TRBV7-9	TRBJ1-2	.	CASSLVGEFGAYGYTF	TGTGCCAGCAGCTTAGTGGGTGAATTCGGGGCTTACGGCTACACCTTC
.	TRBV7-8	TRBJ2-3	.	CASSVEEGWTDTQYF	TGTGCCAGCAGCGTAGAGGAGGGATGGACAGATACGCAGTATTTT
once	TRBV5-8	TRBJ1-1	.	CASSGIQGRRTEAFF	TGTGCCAGCAGCGGGATCCAGGGGAGGCGAACTGAAGCTTTCTTT
.	TRBV28	TRBJ1-5	.	CASYEPGRRPSNQPQHF	TGTGCCAGCTACGAACCGGGACGGAGACCAAGCAATCAGCCCCAGCATTTT
.	TRBV29-1	TRBJ2-1	.	CSVEVNFGYNEQFF	TGCAGCGTTGAAGTAAACTTCGGATACAATGAGCAGTTCTTC
.	TRBV5-6	TRBJ1-2	TRBD1	CASSREQGRVYGYTF	TGTGCCAGCAGCAGGGAACAGGGGAGAGTCTATGGCTACACCTTC
once	TRBV28	TRBJ2-1	TRBD1	CASSLGTGVRYFF	TGTGCCAGCAGCCTTGGGACAGGGGTGAGATACTTCTTC
.	TRBV7-3	TRBJ2-1	.	CASSLLGGSYNEQFF	TGTGCCAGCAGCTTATTGGGGGGCTCCTACAATGAGCAGTTCTTC
.	TRBV7-8	TRBJ1-5	.	CASSLVAQPQHF	TGTGCCAGCAGCTTAGTTGCTCAGCCCCAGCATTTT
.	TRBV5-4	TRBJ1-2	TRBD1	CASSRQGIDYGYTF	TGTGCCAGCAGCCGACAGGGGATAGACTATGGCTACACCTTC
.	TRBV9	TRBJ2-1	TRBD2	CASSARENEQFF	TGTGCCAGCAGCGCGCGGGAGAATGAGCAGTTCTTC
.	TRBV4-1	TRBJ2-1	TRBD2	CASSQRLAGQAYNEQFF	TGCGCCAGCAGCCAAAGACTAGCGGGACAAGCCTACAATGAGCAGTTCTTC
.	TRBV19	TRBJ2-1	.	CATGTQLGPYNEQFF	TGTGCCACCGGGACCCAACTAGGGCCCTACAATGAGCAGTTCTTC
.	TRBV27	TRBJ2-4	TRBD1	CASSSGQGQNIQYF	TGTGCCAGCAGTTCGGGACAGGGGCAAAACATTCAGTACTTC
.	TRBV5-4	TRBJ1-4	.	CASSLRGQGGEKLFF	TGTGCCAGCAGCTTGAGAGGGCAGGGTGGTGAAAAACTGTTTTTT
.	TRBV25-1	TRBJ1-2	TRBD1	CASSGGQGRYTF	TGTGCCAGCAGTGGGGGACAGGGCCGCTACACCTTC
.	TRBV28	TRBJ1-2	.	CASRGPLYGYTF	TGTGCCAGCAGGGGCCCTCTCTATGGCTACACCTTC
.	TRBV18	TRBJ2-2	.	CASSPQGNTGELFF	TGTGCCAGCTCACCCCAGGGGAACACCGGGGAGCTGTTTTTT
once	TRBV27	TRBJ1-1	.	CASSLRGAARGDTEAFF	TGTGCCAGCAGTTTAAGGGGGGCCGCGCGGGGAGACACTGAAGCTTTCTTT
.	TRBV19	TRBJ2-4	.	CASSIALRDIQYF	TGTGCCAGTAGTATTGCACTTAGGGACATTCAGTACTTC
.	TRBV14	TRBJ2-7	.	CASSQVQSFDEQYF	TGTGCCAGCAGCCAAGTGCAATCCTTCGACGAGCAGTACTTC
.	TRBV7-9	TRBJ1-2	.	CASSLRGGGYTF	TGTGCCAGCAGCTTAAGGGGAGGTGGCTACACCTTC
.	TRBV27	TRBJ1-5	TRBD1	CASSPTDRSGPQHF	TGTGCCAGCAGTCCGACGGACAGGTCTGGCCCCCAGCATTTT
.	TRBV11-2	TRBJ2-7	TRBD2	CASSLDLTSGIYEQYF	TGTGCCAGCAGCTTAGATCTCACTAGCGGGATATACGAGCAGTACTTC
.	TRBV27	TRBJ2-3	.	CASRRTTDTQYF	TGTGCCAGCAGGCGGACCACAGATACGCAGTATTTT
.	TRBV10-3	TRBJ2-2	TRBD2	CAISTGLAGINTGELFF	TGTGCCATCAGTACGGGACTAGCGGGAATAAACACCGGGGAGCTGTTTTTT
once	TRBV5-5	TRBJ1-5	TRBD1	CASSREGGPNNQPQHF	TGTGCCAGCAGCCGGGAAGGGGGCCCCAACAATCAGCCCCAGCATTTT
.	TRBV4-1	TRBJ2-5	TRBD2	CASSQKTSGETQYF	TGCGCCAGCAGCCAGAAAACTAGCGGAGAGACCCAGTACTTC